This T cell receptor beta chain derives from a study of T cells in Graves' hyperthyroidism and ophthalmopathy (dated by TCRdb to about 2019). Looking at the study overall: Peripheral blood was sampled at the time of initial diagnosis, prior to any treatment. According to the paper, TCR Vbeta CDR3 sequencing was carried out on 120 to 150 peripheral blood samples, which came from 40 to 45 ophthalmopathy, around 74 hyperthyroidism and roughly 17 progressor patients. The study also compared thyroid tissue and blood T-cell repertoires from 6 or 7 Graves' hyperthyroidism patients. The 100 or so discovery patients were randomly split 7:3 into training and test sets. Prospective prediction of ophthalmopathy was tested in an independent validation cohort of 18 to 20 hyperthyroidism patients and 17 patients who later progressed to ophthalmopathy. Once sampling was done, hyperthyroidism patients were given methimazole at a starting dose of 30 mg daily, whereas ophthalmopathy patients were given high-dose intravenous methylprednisolone. To identify distinguishing TCR V-J signatures, a discovery cohort of 90 to 100 patients was used, comprising approximately 40 with Graves' ophthalmopathy and 57 with stable Graves' hyperthyroidism. Broader findings and caveats from the paper: A model built on a 13 V-J signature distinguished ophthalmopathy from stable hyperthyroidism, reaching around 87% sensitivity and 81% to 83% specificity in cross-validation and 80%/75% in testing. Most expanded thyroid clonotypes (frequency above 0.001) were also detected in blood, a finding suggesting that blood repertoires may reflect thyroid immune responses. In validation, the model predicted progression to ophthalmopathy a median of around 6.5 months before onset, with roughly 68% sensitivity and roughly 79% specificity. No statistical method was used to set the sample size in advance, and investigators knew the group allocation.

Graves' hyperthyroidism was defined as stable when no progression to ophthalmopathy occurred over 18 months of follow-up. The hyperthyroidism patients were between 18 and 65 years old and newly diagnosed, with a disease duration of less than 2 months. Exclusion was applied to patients with uncontrolled infections, other autoimmune diseases, pregnancy or lactation. Clinical symptoms, serum thyroxine and TRAb, thyroid ultrasound, and orbital computed tomography formed the basis for the diagnoses. Ficoll-Paque density gradient centrifugation was used to isolate PBMCs from approximately 11 ml of fresh peripheral blood. Total RNA was extracted using Trizol reagent, and RNA quality was assessed on an Agilent 2100 Bioanalyzer. The TCR beta CDR3 regions were amplified from RNA transcripts. For the first round of RT-PCR on the TCR CDR3, the HTBI primer set was used together with the Qiagen OneStep RT-PCR kit. Libraries were constructed in a second round of multiplex PCR, after which size selection and purification were performed. Sequencing of the libraries was done on an Illumina HiSeq2000 using paired-end 100 bp reads. The paper's data handling went like this. SOAPnuke was used to process the raw data, with reads discarded if the reads contained adapters or uncalled bases, had a mean Phred below 15, or lacked an exact constant-primer or identifier match. COPE v1.2.5 was used to merge high-quality paired reads, and clonotypes were defined as unique nucleotide sequences. Clonotypes were aligned to IMGT TRBV, TRBD and TRBJ reference segments using MiTCR v1.1. The analysis included only V-J combinations with a frequency above 0.0001, which together covered 99% to 99.2% of the repertoires. The TCS score was defined as F50 (clonal expansion) divided by E x V (chaos), with BLOSUM62-based TCRdist calculated between CDR3 peptides within each V-J. Welch's t-statistics and random forest reduced roughly 500 V-J features to some 14, which were used in a naive Bayes classifier (R e1071). TCRdb took the public reads, trimmed them with fastp at Q25, ran MiXCR for clone calling and kept in-frame beta chains. Identical CDR3 proteins give one entry, which carries the most common genes and DNA. V and J calls and clone size were set by TCRdb, not the authors. The sample data list about 520,000 distinct CDR3 sequences, and less than 25% of these were observed just once. About 30% of the sample belongs to the ten largest clones.

Points on this clonotype: The clone's antigen remains unknown. Nothing much larger sits one base from this clone, and base qualities are not available.

From a lookup of the germline V gene (reference sequence), CDR1 and CDR2 are DFQATT and SNEGSKA. V drops 5 bases and J drops 6 bases, leaving 11 bases in between. CDR3 length: 12 amino acids, cysteine to phenylalanine. Here the CDR3 DNA is all that survives: 36 bases in frame from base 1. The sequenced material came from blood. The sequence joins TRBV20-1 to TRBJ1-5; a tentative D call is TRBD1 (5 bases match). The source of this sequence is a man between 18 and 35 years old with Graves' hyperthyroidism. The DNA sequence follows: TGCAGTGCTGGAAAAGGGGTTCAGCCCCAGCATTTT. This translates into CSAGKGVQPQHF.